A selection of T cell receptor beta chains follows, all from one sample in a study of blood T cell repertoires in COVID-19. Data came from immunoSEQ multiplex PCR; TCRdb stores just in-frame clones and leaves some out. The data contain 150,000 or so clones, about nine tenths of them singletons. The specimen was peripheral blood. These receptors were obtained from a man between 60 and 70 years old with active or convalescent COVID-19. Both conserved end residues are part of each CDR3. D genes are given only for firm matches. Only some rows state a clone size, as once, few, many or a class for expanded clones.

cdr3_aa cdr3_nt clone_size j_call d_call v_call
CASTKGQGDEQYF TGTGCCAGTACCAAGGGACAGGGGGACGAGCAGTACTTC - TRBJ2-7 TRBD1 TRBV19
CASSCVGLACTGELFF TGTGCCAGCAGTTGTGTTGGACTAGCGTGCACCGGGGAGCTGTTTTTT - TRBJ2-2 TRBD2 TRBV27
CASSSRQGFSYEQYF TGTGCCAGCAGTTCGAGACAGGGGTTTTCCTACGAGCAGTACTTC - TRBJ2-7 TRBD1 TRBV6-6
CASTPDRYEQYF TGTGCCAGCACCCCGGACAGGTACGAGCAGTACTTC once TRBJ2-7 TRBD1 TRBV6-5
CASSPGLAGKETQYF TGCGCCAGCAGCCCGGGACTAGCGGGCAAAGAGACCCAGTACTTC - TRBJ2-5 TRBD2 TRBV5-1
CASSDRGGQTYEQYF TGTGCCAGCAGTGATCGGGGGGGACAAACGTACGAGCAGTACTTC - TRBJ2-7 TRBD2 TRBV2
CASSLGQLSYNEQFF TGCGCCAGCAGCTTGGGACAGCTATCCTACAATGAGCAGTTCTTC - TRBJ2-1 - TRBV5-1
CASSLGITVSGRHTGELFF TGTGCCAGCAGCTTGGGGATCACAGTTAGCGGGAGGCACACCGGGGAGCTGTTTTTT - TRBJ2-2 TRBD2 TRBV5-4
CASSFRDRVRSPLHF TGTGCCAGCAGTTTCCGGGACAGGGTTAGATCACCCCTCCACTTT - TRBJ1-6 TRBD1 TRBV6-5
CASSQRGTDSSPLHF TGCGCCAGCAGCCAACGGGGAACGGATAGTTCACCCCTCCACTTT - TRBJ1-6 - TRBV4-1
CASSPGWNTEAFF TGTGCTAGCAGCCCAGGGTGGAACACTGAAGCTTTCTTT - TRBJ1-1 - TRBV28
CASSKQVANEKLFF TGTGCCAGTAGTAAGCAGGTCGCTAATGAAAAACTGTTTTTT - TRBJ1-4 - TRBV19
CASSILSGASEQYF TGTGCCAGTAGTATCCTTAGCGGGGCGTCCGAGCAGTACTTC - TRBJ2-7 TRBD2 TRBV19
CASSVGTGVYQPQHF TGCGCCAGCAGCGTCGGGACAGGGGTTTACCAGCCCCAGCATTTT - TRBJ1-5 TRBD1 TRBV4-1
CASSLVGVITTNEKLFF TGTGCCAGCAGCTTAGTGGGCGTGATTACAACTAATGAAAAACTGTTTTTT - TRBJ1-4 - TRBV7-8
CAWSSWTGRNEQFF TGTGCCTGGAGTTCGTGGACAGGGAGAAATGAGCAGTTCTTC - TRBJ2-1 TRBD1 TRBV30
CASSRLQGSNQPQHF TGTGCCAGCTCACGTCTTCAGGGGAGCAATCAGCCCCAGCATTTT - TRBJ1-5 - TRBV18
CASSYSGAAMESPLHF TGTGCCAGCAGTTACTCGGGGGCAGCGATGGAATCACCCCTCCACTTT - TRBJ1-6 - TRBV6-5
CASSQGDLGRTYEQYF TGCGCCAGCAGCCAAGGGGATCTCGGGAGGACTTACGAGCAGTACTTC - TRBJ2-7 TRBD2 TRBV4-1
CASGLRLAGANIQYF TGTGCCAGCGGCCTAAGACTAGCGGGAGCAAACATTCAGTACTTC - TRBJ2-4 TRBD2 TRBV28
CASSQIQQPQHF TGTGCCAGCAGCCAGATTCAACAGCCCCAGCATTTT - TRBJ1-5 - TRBV12-3/TRBV12-4
CASSRRDRGNYGYTF TGTGCCAGCAGCCGGAGGGACAGGGGGAACTATGGCTACACCTTC - TRBJ1-2 TRBD1 TRBV2
CASSPAGQGYGYTF TGTGCCAGCAGCCCGGCGGGACAGGGATATGGCTACACCTTC - TRBJ1-2 TRBD1 TRBV7-8
CASSLVVSGSSYNEQFF TGCGCCAGCAGCTTGGTGGTTAGCGGGAGCTCCTACAATGAGCAGTTCTTC - TRBJ2-1 TRBD2 TRBV5-1
CASSGTPNGVWNEQFF TGTGCCAGCAGCGGAACCCCGAACGGAGTTTGGAATGAGCAGTTCTTC - TRBJ2-1 - TRBV9
CASSLSTGPTYEQYF TGTGCCAGCAGTTTATCGACAGGACCAACTTACGAGCAGTACTTC - TRBJ2-7 - TRBV27
CASSFSDRYPHEQYF TGTGCCAGCAGCTTTAGTGACAGGTATCCACACGAGCAGTACTTC - TRBJ2-7 - TRBV7-9
CASSPTRTGLNTEAFF TGTGCCAGCAGCCCGACTCGGACAGGGCTGAACACTGAAGCTTTCTTT - TRBJ1-1 TRBD1 TRBV9
CATSDIGTGGAGGYTF TGTGCCACCAGTGATATTGGGACGGGGGGGGCTGGTGGCTACACCTTC - TRBJ1-2 - TRBV24-1
CAISESVAGNEQYF TGTGCCATCAGTGAGTCGGTGGCAGGGAACGAGCAGTACTTC - TRBJ2-7 - TRBV10-3
CASSPPPRGGPYGYTF TGTGCCAGCAGCCCCCCCCCACGAGGCGGGCCTTATGGCTACACCTTC - TRBJ1-2 - TRBV9
CASSRGFPGANVLTF TGTGCCAGCAGCCGAGGGTTTCCTGGGGCCAACGTCCTGACTTTC - TRBJ2-6 - TRBV7-7
CASSYPGRYEQYF TGCGCCAGCAGCTACCCCGGGAGGTACGAGCAGTACTTC - TRBJ2-7 TRBD2 TRBV5-1
CASSSLAAHNEQFF TGTGCCAGCTCATCACTAGCGGCCCACAATGAGCAGTTCTTC - TRBJ2-1 TRBD2 TRBV18
CASSLEGGPDTQYF TGTGCCAGCAGCTTGGAGGGGGGGCCCGATACGCAGTATTTT - TRBJ2-3 - TRBV5-5
CASSSFGTIRNNEQFF TGCGCCAGCAGCTCATTCGGGACAATTAGGAACAATGAGCAGTTCTTC - TRBJ2-1 - TRBV10-1
CSVAGTGRYEQYF TGCAGCGTTGCCGGGACAGGGAGATACGAGCAGTACTTC - TRBJ2-7 TRBD1 TRBV29-1
CASSDLGGDRDEQYF TGTGCCAGTAGTGATCTGGGGGGGGACAGGGACGAGCAGTACTTC - TRBJ2-7 TRBD1 TRBV19
CASSDEGRMADTQYF TGCGCCAGCAGTGATGAGGGTAGGATGGCAGATACGCAGTATTTT - TRBJ2-3 - TRBV10-1
CASSLVAGGHNSPLHF TGTGCCAGCAGCTTAGTGGCAGGGGGCCATAATTCACCCCTCCACTTT - TRBJ1-6 TRBD1 TRBV11-2
CASSLYRTGGYTF TGTGCCAGCAGTTTATATCGGACAGGTGGCTACACCTTC few TRBJ1-2 TRBD1 TRBV12-3/TRBV12-4
CASSHEGVGTEAFF TGTGCCAGCAGTCACGAAGGGGTGGGCACTGAAGCTTTCTTT once TRBJ1-1 - TRBV27
CASSLRDRSEGTEAFF TGTGCCAGCTCACTTAGGGACAGGTCCGAAGGCACTGAAGCTTTCTTT - TRBJ1-1 TRBD1 TRBV18
CASSSRTGTYEQYF TGCGCCAGCAGCTCCAGGACAGGGACTTACGAGCAGTACTTC - TRBJ2-7 TRBD1 TRBV5-1
CASSEGPGDSNYGYTF TGTGCCAGCAGTGAAGGCCCAGGGGATAGTAACTATGGCTACACCTTC - TRBJ1-2 - TRBV25-1
CASSQVMRGEETQYF TGCGCCAGCAGCCAAGTAATGCGGGGGGAAGAGACCCAGTACTTC - TRBJ2-5 TRBD2 TRBV4-1
CASSFRGSGVADTQYF TGCGCCAGCAGCTTCCGTGGGAGCGGGGTGGCAGATACGCAGTATTTT - TRBJ2-3 TRBD2 TRBV5-1
CASSKDRGRTEAFF TGTGCCAGCAGCAAGGACAGGGGGCGGACTGAAGCTTTCTTT - TRBJ1-1 - TRBV21-1
CASSLTGEGQPQHF TGCGCCAGCAGCCTGACAGGGGAGGGTCAGCCCCAGCATTTT - TRBJ1-5 TRBD1 TRBV5-1
CATSSVTSGTYEQYF TGTGCCACCAGCAGTGTAACTAGCGGGACGTACGAGCAGTACTTC - TRBJ2-7 TRBD2 TRBV15
CAWSVKGGSYEQYF TGTGCCTGGAGTGTAAAAGGGGGCAGCTACGAGCAGTACTTC - TRBJ2-7 TRBD1 TRBV30
CASSPGLAGLTDTQYF TGCGCCAGCAGCCCCGGACTAGCGGGGCTCACAGATACGCAGTATTTT - TRBJ2-3 TRBD2 TRBV5-1
CASSQGAYGTEAFF TGTGCCAGCAGCCAAGGGGCATATGGGACTGAAGCTTTCTTT - TRBJ1-1 - TRBV14
CASSAQGSGANVLTF TGTGCCAGCAGTGCACAGGGCTCTGGGGCCAACGTCCTGACTTTC - TRBJ2-6 - TRBV27
CSVDRGEGGYTF TGCAGCGTCGACAGGGGGGAGGGTGGCTACACCTTC few TRBJ1-2 TRBD1 TRBV29-1
CSASALTSGRADTQYF TGCAGTGCTAGTGCTCTGACTAGCGGGAGGGCAGATACGCAGTATTTT - TRBJ2-3 TRBD2 TRBV20-1
CASSLPPRLAGGQETQYF TGTGCCAGCAGCTTACCCCCCCGACTAGCGGGAGGTCAAGAGACCCAGTACTTC - TRBJ2-5 TRBD2 TRBV7-8
CASSPPLRGGDGTQYF TGTGCCAGCAGCCCCCCCCTTCGGGGCGGGGACGGGACCCAGTACTTC - TRBJ2-5 - TRBV7-2
CASNLAGQGRHEQFF TGTGCCAGCAATTTGGCTGGACAGGGAAGGCATGAGCAGTTCTTC - TRBJ2-1 TRBD1 TRBV5-6